These 15 T cell receptor beta chains share one sample of origin, sequenced in a study of T cells in localized non-small cell lung cancer. The assay was immunoSEQ multiplex PCR, and TCRdb's table has in-frame clones only and misses some. The table includes 90,000 or so clones, approximately 88% detected once. The sequencing here drew on peripheral blood, taken before any cancer treatment. These receptors came from a man between 40 and 70 years old with stage I squamous cell lung carcinoma.

The chain uses TRBV5-4 and TRBJ1-1; 11 bases line up with TRBD1. Trimming removed 4 bases from V and 5 bases from J; junction bases left unmatched: 4. Germline V gene data show CDR1 as SGHNT and CDR2 as YYREEE (reference sequence). The CDR3 is 14 residues long. In DNA form, the CDR3 reads TGTGCCAGCAGCACGGGACAGGGGGATACTGAAGCTTTCTTT. Translation: CASSTGQGDTEAFF.

The rearrangement joins TRBV5-6 to TRBJ2-2; the D gene could be TRBD1 or TRBD2 (5 bases each). The length of the CDR3 is 15 residues. Trimming removed 3 bases from V and 6 bases from J, with 15 bases in between. CDR1 is SGHDT and CDR2 is YYEEEE in the germline V gene. The CDR3 is CASSSYGTRAGELFF. CDR3 DNA: TGTGCCAGCAGCTCCTACGGGACCCGAGCCGGGGAGCTGTTTTTT.

The J gene is TRBJ1-1, the V gene TRBV5-8; D call uncertain. Germline V gene sequence: CDR1 SGHTS, CDR2 YDEGEE. This CDR3 spans 14 amino acids. Trimming removed 4 bases from V and 4 bases from J, with 14 bases in between. CDR3: CASSIRGLPTEAFF. The CDR3 DNA is TGTGCCAGCAGCATCCGTGGTCTGCCCACTGAAGCTTTCTTT.

The chain joins TRBV2 to TRBJ1-4, with 9 nucleotides matching TRBD1. The CDR3 has 13 amino acids. Germline assignment: CDR1 SNHLY and CDR2 FYNNEI. With V trimmed by 9 bases and J by 5 bases, 4 bases remained unmatched. The CDR3 sequence: CASSGTGNEKLFF. CDR3 coding DNA: TGTGCCAGTTCCGGGACAGGGAATGAAAAACTGTTTTTT.

The genes are TRBV15 and TRBJ2-1, with 7 bases that match TRBD2. The CDR3 extends over 16 amino acids. From germline, CDR1 is LNHNV and CDR2 YYDKDF (reference sequence). V trimming: 1 base; J trimming: 0 bases; junction bases outside the gene matches: 3. CDR3 residues: CATSRVRTSSYNEQFF. CDR3 nucleotides: TGTGCCACCAGCAGAGTGCGGACTAGCTCCTACAATGAGCAGTTCTTC.

Written as DNA, the CDR3 is TGTGCCAGCAGTATTATACAGGGGACCGGGGAGCTGTTTTTT. It is translated as CASSIIQGTGELFF. The chain has TRBV2 and TRBJ2-2, with TRBD1 matching over 7 bases. Losses at the gene ends were 5 bases for V and 5 bases for J; bases not matched to a gene: 5. CDR1 and CDR2 (germline): SNHLY, FYNNEI. The CDR3 spans 14 residues.

In this sample, this clone turned up once. This chain connects TRBV27 to TRBJ1-2; D uncertain. The CDR3 runs 13 residues. Trimming removed 3 bases at V and 8 bases at J, with 13 bases between. CDR1 and CDR2 (germline): MNHEY, SMNVEV (reference sequence). The CDR3 DNA reads TGTGCCAGCAGTTTTTCCGCGAGACGAGGCTACACCTTC. Protein: CASSFSARRGYTF.

This clone was seen just once. The J gene is TRBJ1-2, the V gene TRBV7-9; D unclear. The CDR3 consists of 13 residues. The germline V gene encodes CDR1 SEHNR and CDR2 FQNEAQ (reference sequence). Between the trimmed V and J ends, which lost 5 bases and 8 bases, there was a span of 15 bases. The CDR3 DNA reads TGTGCCAGCAGCCCCCCTGTAGTGATCGGCTACACCTTC. This sequence encodes CASSPPVVIGYTF.

This clone is a singleton in its sample. The gene calls are TRBV19 and TRBJ2-4; D is unclear. V was clipped by 4 bases and J by 6 bases, with 4 bases between them. This CDR3 is built from 11 residues. From germline, CDR1 is LNHDA and CDR2 SQIVND (reference sequence). The CDR3 DNA reads as TGTGCCAGTAGTACAAGAAACATTCAGTACTTC. It translates to CASSTRNIQYF.

DNA for the CDR3: TGTGCCAGCTCACCGACGGGACTTAAAGGCACCATATATTTT. This gives the protein CASSPTGLKGTIYF. The chain employs TRBV18 and TRBJ1-3, with D possibly being TRBD1 (5 bases). Between the trimmed V and J ends, which lost 3 bases and 9 bases, there was a span of 15 bases. The CDR3 covers 14 residues. Germline CDR1 KGHSH, CDR2 LQKENI.

The chain uses TRBV14 and TRBJ2-6, with 7 bases lining up with TRBD2. The CDR3 contains 16 residues. From germline, CDR1 is SGHDN and CDR2 FVKESK. The J segment lost 2 bases and the V segment lost 6 bases, leaving 7 bases of the junction unmatched. The CDR3: CASSSYRGAGANVLTF. As DNA, the CDR3 is TGTGCCAGCAGTTCTTACCGGGGGGCTGGGGCCAACGTCCTGACTTTC.

The V and J genes are TRBV27 and TRBJ2-1; D gene uncertain. The CDR3 length is 13 residues. V dropped 2 bases and J dropped 15 bases, with 17 bases sitting between them. The germline gives CDR1 MNHEY, CDR2 SMNVEV (reference sequence). The CDR3 DNA sequence: TGTGCCAGCAGTTTAGACCGACGTGTTTCGCTGTTCTTC. Its translation is CASSLDRRVSLFF.

V gene TRBV5-1 combines with J gene TRBJ1-4; TRBD1 matches at 7 bases. V lost 4 bases and J lost 4; bases outside the gene matches: 10. Germline CDR1 SGHRS, CDR2 YFSETQ. The CDR3 is 16 residues long. The CDR3: CASSDDPGQRNEKLFF. CDR3 nucleotides: TGCGCCAGCAGCGATGATCCGGGACAGCGTAATGAAAAACTGTTTTTT.

The chain employs TRBV27 and TRBJ1-1, with TRBD1 as a possible D gene (5 bases). The CDR3 consists of 17 residues. Trimming left V 2 bases short and J 4 bases short, with 20 bases between. Germline loops: CDR1 MNHEY, CDR2 SMNVEV (reference sequence). CDR3 DNA: TGTGCCAGCAGTTTAGTCCAGGGTAGAGGTTGGAGCACTGAAGCTTTCTTT. It translates to CASSLVQGRGWSTEAFF.

The chain links TRBV5-1 to TRBJ2-5; TRBD1 aligns across 7 bases. This CDR3 has 14 amino acids. From germline, CDR1 is SGHRS and CDR2 YFSETQ. The junction had 7 bases not matched to a gene; V was cut back by 6 bases and J by 2 bases. The CDR3 DNA is TGCGCCAGCACCCAGGGGGAGAGACAAGAGACCCAGTACTTC. Its translation is CASTQGERQETQYF.